Shown below are 18 T cell receptor beta chains from a single sample sequenced in a study of identical twins. TCRdb used MiXCR to reprocess the 5' RACE reads, holding one entry per CDR3 protein. The table includes 540,000 or so distinct CDR3 sequences, 20% to 25% detected once. These data also featured in a second study, about yellow fever vaccine responses in identical twins.

The specimen was CD4+ T cells sorted from blood. All receptors come from a woman aged 18-29 years in good health.

The chain recombines TRBV6-2 or TRBV6-3 with TRBJ2-1; tentative D call: TRBD2 (5 bases). CDR3 length: 15 amino acids. Germline values: CDR1 MNHEY, CDR2 SVGEGT. V lost 2 bases to trimming and J lost 3 bases, with 11 bases between them. CDR3 coding DNA: TGTGCCAGCAGTTACGGTCAGGCGGGCTACAATGAGCAGTTCTTC. Translation: CASSYGQAGYNEQFF.

This chain connects TRBV20-1 to TRBJ2-5; 10 nucleotides align to TRBD1. The junction had 5 bases not matched to a gene; V was cut back by 6 bases and J by 4 bases. CDR3 length: 13 residues. Germline CDR1 reads DFQATT; CDR2 reads SNEGSKA (reference sequence). The CDR3 DNA sequence: TGCAGTGCCACAGGGGACAGGGGAGAGACCCAGTACTTC. Translating gives CSATGDRGETQYF.

V is TRBV12-3 or TRBV12-4 and J is TRBJ2-2, with TRBD1 matching over 7 bases. The CDR3 covers 14 residues. V lost 5 bases and J lost 7; bases outside the gene matches: 7. The CDR3 DNA is TGTGCCAGCAGTCCTCGGACAGGCCACGGGGAGCTGTTTTTT. It translates to CASSPRTGHGELFF.

A few counts support this clonotype. The V call is TRBV5-1, the J call TRBJ2-5; D not certain. V was trimmed by 0 bases and J by 2 bases, leaving 8 bases between them. Germline assignment: CDR1 SGHRS and CDR2 YFSETQ. The CDR3 covers 14 residues. The CDR3 region is CASSLGRPQETQYF. CDR3 in DNA: TGCGCCAGCAGCTTGGGACGGCCGCAAGAGACCCAGTACTTC.

This clonotype appeared a few times. The chain carries TRBV7-9 and TRBJ1-4; D not certain. CDR3 length: 15 residues. Germline V gives CDR1 SEHNR, CDR2 FQNEAQ (reference sequence). V was clipped by 0 bases and J by 3 bases, with 8 bases between them. The CDR3 spells CASSLAPAANEKLFF. The CDR3, as DNA: TGTGCCAGCAGCTTAGCCCCGGCGGCTAATGAAAAACTGTTTTTT. The variable domain in full, with the rest retrieved from reference TRBV7-9 and TRBJ1-4, is DTGVSQNPRHKITKRGQNVTFRCDPISEHNRLYWYRQTLGQGPEFLTYFQNEAQLEKSRLLSDRFSAERPKGSFSTLEIQRTEQGDSAMYLCASSLAPAANEKLFFGSGTQLSVL.

This rearrangement joins TRBV6-1 to TRBJ2-5; no clear D gene. The germline V gene encodes CDR1 MNHNS and CDR2 SASEGT. CDR3 size: 12 residues. Trimming shortened V by 7 bases and J by 4 bases, and 10 bases separated the two germline ends. CDR3 residues: CASNWPPETQYF. The CDR3 DNA follows: TGTGCCAGCAACTGGCCACCAGAGACCCAGTACTTC.

This clonotype was counted a few times. The chain carries TRBV19 and TRBJ2-1, with TRBD1 matching 8 bases. The germline V gene has CDR1 LNHDA and CDR2 SQIVND (reference sequence). The CDR3 has 15 residues. Germline trimming cut 1 base from V and 8 bases from J; bases unmatched to any gene: 7. CDR3 amino acids: CASSIGSRGQDEQFF. The CDR3 bases are TGTGCCAGTAGTATAGGGTCCAGGGGGCAGGATGAGCAGTTCTTC. The full variable domain, rest sourced from reference TRBV19 and TRBJ2-1, is DGGITQSPKYLFRKEGQNVTLSCEQNLNHDAMYWYRQDPGQGLRLIYYSQIVNDFQKGDIAEGYSVSREKKESFPLTVTSAQKNPTAFYLCASSIGSRGQDEQFFGPGTRLTVL.

This clonotype was counted only a few times. The chain couples TRBV5-1 to TRBJ2-7, with TRBD1 as a possible D gene (6 bases). The CDR3 covers 13 residues. Trimming removed 4 bases at V and 5 bases at J, with 13 bases between. In germline, CDR1 is SGHRS, CDR2 YFSETQ. CDR3 DNA: TGCGCCAGCAGCCCCGGACAGAACCACGAGCAGTACTTC. This gives the protein CASSPGQNHEQYF.

V gene TRBV6-1 combines with J gene TRBJ2-7, with 7 bases aligning to TRBD2. CDR3 length equals 14 residues. Per the germline V gene, CDR1 is MNHNS and CDR2 is SASEGT. V trimming: 6 bases; J trimming: 9 bases; junction bases outside the gene matches: 14. CDR3 nucleotide sequence: TGTGCCAGCAGAAAAAGTCTAGCGGTTGCGTGGCAGTACTTC. It encodes CASRKSLAVAWQYF.

The chain carries TRBV5-1 and TRBJ2-3, with D perhaps given as TRBD1 or TRBD2 (7 bases each). V lost 4 bases and J 7 bases, leaving 16 bases between the germline ends. Germline V CDR1 and CDR2: SGHRS, YFSETQ. This CDR3 is built from 14 residues. CDR3 sequence: CASSPDREGNTQYF. For the CDR3, the DNA is TGCGCCAGCAGCCCAGACAGGGAGGGGAATACGCAGTATTTT.

The chain joins TRBV5-5 to TRBJ2-3; TRBD2 aligns across 9 bases. Looked up from germline, CDR1 is SGHKS and CDR2 is YYEKEE (reference sequence). The V gene end was trimmed by 7 bases and the J gene end by 5 bases; junction bases not matched to a gene: 20. The CDR3 sequence is 18 residues long. In DNA, the CDR3 is TGTGCCAGCGCGCCCTTCCAGGGGTCTAGCGGGGCGGGAGATACGCAGTATTTT. It translates to CASAPFQGSSGAGDTQYF.

This chain connects TRBV5-1 to TRBJ2-1; 7 nucleotides line up with TRBD1. There are 16 residues in the CDR3. Per the germline V gene, CDR1 is SGHRS and CDR2 is YFSETQ. Trimming took 3 bases from V and 8 from J; bases not matched to a gene: 14. In DNA, the CDR3 is TGCGCCAGCAGCTCCCGCGACAGGGCTGTGGTTGATGAGCAGTTCTTC. It translates to CASSSRDRAVVDEQFF.

This chain connects TRBV2 to TRBJ2-5; 11 bases are a match to TRBD1. Trimming removed 2 bases from V and 7 bases from J; junction bases left unmatched: 3. CDR1 is SNHLY and CDR2 is FYNNEI in the germline V gene. The CDR3 is 14 amino acids. The chain's CDR3 is CASSEMGQGGTQYF. For the CDR3, the DNA is TGTGCCAGCAGTGAAATGGGACAGGGGGGGACCCAGTACTTC.

This clonotype occurred a few times. J is TRBJ1-2 and V is TRBV4-1; a weak D match, TRBD1 (5 bases). Germline V lookup: CDR1 MGHRA, CDR2 YSYEKL. The CDR3 is made up of 15 amino acids. With 1 base removed from V and 0 bases from J, the gap between germline ends came to 9 bases. The CDR3 reads CASSQGTYSNYGYTF. As DNA, the CDR3 is TGCGCCAGCAGCCAAGGGACATACTCTAACTATGGCTACACCTTC.

This clonotype was recorded a few times. The rearrangement links TRBV9 to TRBJ2-1; 7 nucleotides agree with TRBD2. Per germline, CDR1 SGDLS and CDR2 YYNGEE. The CDR3 runs 17 residues. With 0 bases clipped from V and 6 bases from J, the junction kept 12 bases outside the gene matches. CDR3 residues: CASSVAPLGRSSNEQFF. Written as DNA, the CDR3 is TGTGCCAGCAGCGTAGCCCCTCTCGGGAGGTCGTCCAATGAGCAGTTCTTC.

This clonotype has a handful of counts. The rearrangement joins TRBV7-8 to TRBJ2-1; D is possibly TRBD2 (5 bases). V lost 0 bases and J lost 10, with 7 bases in between. The V gene's germline CDR1 is SGHVS and CDR2 FQNEAQ. The CDR3 runs 12 residues. The CDR3: CASSLAPGEQFF. Here the CDR3 DNA reads TGTGCCAGCAGCTTAGCGCCGGGGGAGCAGTTCTTC.

This clonotype was detected only a few times. CDR3 residues: CASSLDRVGTNNEQFF. CDR3 nucleotides: TGTGCCAGCAGTCTCGACAGGGTTGGTACGAACAATGAGCAGTTCTTC. The chain uses TRBV27 and TRBJ2-1, with TRBD1 identical over 7 bases. Germline CDR1 and CDR2: MNHEY and SMNVEV (reference sequence). The CDR3 runs to 16 residues. Trimming cost V 5 bases and J 5 bases; bases outside gene matches: 12.

The chain links TRBV12-3 or TRBV12-4 to TRBJ2-3; D is perhaps TRBD2 (5 bases). This CDR3 region has 13 residues. The ends were cut back, 1 base at V and 7 bases at J, with 9 bases in the middle. The CDR3 nucleotides are TGTGCCAGCAGTTTAGGGGCTAGCTATACGCAGTATTTT. It is translated as CASSLGASYTQYF.